One and the same sample provided the 12 T cell receptor beta chains below, sequenced in a study of T cell responses to AZD1222 COVID-19 vaccine. The data were produced by immunoSEQ multiplex PCR, yet TCRdb's version contains in-frame clones alone and is incomplete. This sample has roughly 150,000 clones, with roughly 91% found just once. This sample comprised peripheral blood, obtained on day 0 of AZD1222 vaccination. The receptors were sampled from an adult in good health.

The V and J genes are TRBV28 and TRBJ1-4; 7 bases are a match to TRBD1. In germline, CDR1 is MDHEN, CDR2 SYDVKM. The CDR3 sequence is 13 residues long. V lost 2 bases to trimming and J lost 7 bases; unmatched junction nucleotides: 1. In nucleotides, the CDR3 is TGTGCCAGCAGTTTAGCAGGGGGTGAAAAACTGTTTTTT. It encodes CASSLAGGEKLFF.

The table lists this clone with a few counts. The chain carries TRBV2 and TRBJ2-5; a possible D gene is TRBD2 (6 bases). V lost 7 bases to trimming and J lost 5 bases, with 8 bases between them. The CDR3 has 11 residues. CDR1 SNHLY and CDR2 FYNNEI come from the germline V gene. CDR3 loop: CASTEGETQYF. For the CDR3, the DNA is TGTGCCAGCACGGAGGGGGAGACCCAGTACTTC.

This clone was detected only once. The V and J genes are TRBV7-2 and TRBJ1-4, with D possibly being TRBD1 (5 bases). V shed 4 bases and J shed 5 bases, with 11 bases lying between them. This CDR3 is built from 14 residues. Germline CDR1 and CDR2: SGHTA and FQGNSA. Here the CDR3 reads CASSSRASNEKLFF. The DNA of the CDR3 is TGTGCCAGCAGCTCCAGGGCCAGCAATGAAAAACTGTTTTTT.

This CDR3 reads CASSTWTSGRPPDTQYF. CDR3 coding DNA: TGTGCCAGTAGTACGTGGACTAGCGGGAGGCCTCCAGATACGCAGTATTTT. The chain links TRBV19 to TRBJ2-3, with 14 bases fitting TRBD2. V lost 4 bases, J lost 4 bases, and 7 bases stayed unmatched. The CDR3 extends over 17 amino acids. Looked up from germline, CDR1 is LNHDA and CDR2 is SQIVND (reference sequence).

V is TRBV5-1 and J is TRBJ2-5, with unresolved D. The CDR3 totals 12 residues. Trimming pared 5 bases from V and 3 bases from J, leaving 8 bases between. Germline CDR1 reads SGHRS; CDR2 reads YFSETQ. In DNA form, the CDR3 reads TGCGCCAGCAGACCCACAGAAGAGACCCAGTACTTC. It yields the protein CASRPTEETQYF.

J is TRBJ2-7 and V is TRBV12-3 or TRBV12-4; D perhaps matches TRBD1 (5 bases). The CDR3 consists of 12 residues. Trimming removed 5 bases at V and 4 bases at J, with 9 bases between. CDR3 amino acids: CASSTSGYEQYF. CDR3 nucleotide sequence: TGTGCCAGCAGTACCTCAGGGTACGAGCAGTACTTC.

This clone was detected once. J is TRBJ1-3 and V is TRBV30; D gene ambiguous. The CDR3 covers 11 residues. CDR1 is GTSNPN, CDR2 SVGIG, per germline (reference sequence). Trimming removed 4 bases from V and 4 bases from J, with 5 bases in between. The CDR3 loop reads CAWMGGNTIYF. The CDR3, as DNA: TGTGCCTGGATGGGAGGAAACACCATATATTTT.

The rearrangement links TRBV10-3 to TRBJ2-7; D gene ambiguous. Trimming took off 7 bases at V and 7 bases at J, with 20 bases between the two ends. This CDR3 has 14 residues. Germline V CDR1 and CDR2: ENHRY, SYGVKD. The CDR3 sequence: CAITSGLKNGEQYF. The DNA for the CDR3 is TGTGCCATCACATCCGGCCTCAAGAACGGGGAGCAGTACTTC.

The chain joins TRBV7-9 to TRBJ2-7, with D possibly TRBD1 on 5 matching bases. Trimming cost V 2 bases and J 3 bases, with 11 bases left between them. Per the germline V gene, CDR1 is SEHNR and CDR2 is FQNEAQ (reference sequence). The CDR3 sequence is 14 residues long. CDR3 sequence: CASSLRPTVYEQYF. The CDR3 DNA sequence: TGTGCCAGCAGCTTAAGGCCGACAGTCTACGAGCAGTACTTC.

V gene TRBV28 combines with J gene TRBJ1-2; unclear D gene. V lost 6 bases and J lost 7, with 18 bases in between. The germline V gene encodes CDR1 MDHEN and CDR2 SYDVKM. This CDR3 spans 14 amino acids. CDR3 amino acids: CASRPTGRLFGYTF. In DNA, the CDR3 is TGTGCCAGCAGGCCCACCGGGCGTCTTTTTGGCTACACCTTC.

This clone occurred a few times. V and J are TRBV7-9 and TRBJ2-3, with D possibly being TRBD2 (6 bases). The length of the CDR3 is 15 residues. V was cut by 0 bases and J by 2 bases, with 9 bases left in between. Germline lookup yields CDR1 SEHNR and CDR2 FQNEAQ (reference sequence). CDR3 sequence: CASSLAGGATDTQYF. The CDR3 DNA reads TGTGCCAGCAGCTTAGCGGGGGGTGCCACAGATACGCAGTATTTT.

This chain joins TRBV18 and TRBJ1-3; TRBD1 might be the D (6 bases). The CDR3 contains 17 residues. Trimming stripped 3 bases from V and 0 bases from J, with 15 bases between. Looked up from germline, CDR1 is KGHSH and CDR2 is LQKENI. Here the CDR3 DNA reads TGTGCCAGCTCACCGGACAGCTCCCTTTACTCTGGAAACACCATATATTTT. It yields the protein CASSPDSSLYSGNTIYF.